This TCR beta chain was sequenced in a study of CD4 T cells in relation to SARS-CoV-2 and coronaviruses. The CDR3 loop spans 16 amino acids. Germline V gives CDR1 LGHDT, CDR2 YNNKEL (reference sequence). Trimming shortened V by 1 base and J by 1 base, and 11 bases separated the two germline ends. Unexposed donor CD4+ T cells date from 2011-2018, before the COVID-19 pandemic. After roughly ten days of culture, CD4+ T cells were isolated. Cells permitting, SARS-CoV-2 S/N and four cold-coronavirus spikes were tested on unexposed-donor CD4+ T cells. This clone was seen a handful of times. The antigen remains unidentified. Measured with immunoSEQ multiplex PCR; TCRdb has only the in-frame clones, and not every one. This sample has approximately 20,000 clones; 80% to 85% occur once, and the top ten carry around 10%.

The TCR was taken from a human donor in good health. V and J are TRBV3-1 (or the pseudogene TRBV3-2) and TRBJ1-3; D unresolved. The material sequenced was CD4+ T cells from PBMCs, cultured in vitro. The CDR3 DNA reads as TGTGCCAGCAGCCAAGGGCTGACTCATTCTGGAAACACCATATATTTT. It yields the protein CASSQGLTHSGNTIYF.